This T cell receptor (beta chain) was captured in a study of OX40 agonist ivuxolimab in advanced cancers. This CDR3 region has 11 residues. CDR1 and CDR2 (germline): MGHDK, SYGVNS. The V gene lost 5 bases and the J gene lost 6 bases, with 7 bases spanning the gap. Autoimmune disease history or systemic immunosuppression disqualified patients. Generated by immunoSEQ multiplex PCR, the TCRdb table keeps only in-frame clones and is missing some. The table lists approximately 15,000 clones, 85% to 90% of them singletons, with approximately 70% in the top ten. V gene TRBV25-1 combines with J gene TRBJ1-1; D not certain. The source is an adult with an advanced solid tumor such as melanoma, head and neck, liver or kidney cancer. Sample: CD4+ or CD8+ T cells sorted from blood, taken in a trial of the OX40 agonist ivuxolimab. CDR3: CASSQNAEAFF. CDR3 bases: TGTGCCAGCAGTCAAAATGCTGAAGCTTTCTTT.